This TCR beta chain was sequenced during a study of shared clonotypes between healthy human individuals. Whole-study findings and limits: The four-donor shared clonotypes exceeded non-shared clonotypes in generation probability, with non-shared ones scoring lower. Between several donors, naive CD4 clonotypes were shared at a level of roughly 5.5%. The rarefaction results pointed to incomplete sorted-subset sequencing despite large depth.

On this clone: Its antigen remains unknown.

Germline CDR1 reads SQVTM; CDR2 reads ANQGSEA. J lost 2 bases, V lost 6 bases, and 9 bases had no gene match. The CDR3 runs to 15 residues. Method: immunoSEQ multiplex PCR; TCRdb's copy keeps in-frame clones and lacks some. Among more than 1,200,000 clones listed, approximately 98.5% were seen once. Sequencing was done on a sample of naive CD4+ T cells sorted from blood. Subset here: CD45RA+ positively selected. The receptor comes from a man younger than 40 in good health. This chain joins TRBV29-1 and TRBJ1-5; 8 bases agree with TRBD1. The CDR3 sequence: CSVRTGTGGNQPQHF. CDR3 DNA sequence: TGCAGCGTCCGGACAGGGACAGGAGGCAATCAGCCCCAGCATTTT.